Listed below are T cell receptor beta chains from one sample, sequenced in a study of human T cells and chemical hapten exposure. TCRdb analysed the RACE reads with MiXCR anew, one entry per CDR3 protein. The sample lists tens of thousands of distinct CDR3 sequences, 10% occurring once. Sequenced material: whole blood, taken in connection with sensitization to the hapten diphenylcyclopropenone (DPC). These TCRs come from a woman in her 30s with alopecia areata. Some clones in this sample may be carry-over from other donors' samples. Each CDR3 is given with its conserved first and last residue. D genes are given only for firm matches. Expanded clones are given a class, and other clones once, few, many or no size at all.

J gene	V gene	clone size	D gene	CDR3 DNA	CDR3 protein
TRBJ1-6	TRBV6-2/TRBV6-3	many	-	TGTGCCAGCAGTTACTGGGATTCACCCCTCCACTTT	CASSYWDSPLHF
TRBJ2-5	TRBV28	many	-	TGTGCCAGCAGTACCCCGGACAGTAAAGAGACCCAGTACTTC	CASSTPDSKETQYF
TRBJ2-1	TRBV4-2	few	-	TGTGCCAGCAGCCAAGAAGGTAGCTTCGGTAACTATGAGCAGTTCTTC	CASSQEGSFGNYEQFF
TRBJ2-3	TRBV5-1	many	TRBD1	TGCGCCAGCAGCTTCGGACAGGGACTTCCAAGGACAGATACGCAGTATTTT	CASSFGQGLPRTDTQYF
TRBJ1-1	TRBV11-3	many	-	TGTGCCAGCAGCTTAGAAGGAGGGGCTGGCACTGAAGCTTTCTTT	CASSLEGGAGTEAFF
TRBJ1-1	TRBV7-8	-	-	TGTGCCAGCAGCTTACTTTCGGCAGGGACGTCGACTGAAGCTTTCTTT	CASSLLSAGTSTEAFF
TRBJ2-7	TRBV20-1	-	TRBD1	TGCAGTGCTTTACGACAGGGCCCTCTTGGGGAGCAGTACTTC	CSALRQGPLGEQYF
TRBJ1-5	TRBV7-2	few	TRBD1	TGTGCCAGCAGCTGGACGACAGGGGGCGGTCAGCCCCAGCATTTT	CASSWTTGGGQPQHF
TRBJ2-7	TRBV20-1	-	TRBD2	TGCAGTGCTAGGGACGCGGGAGCTGTCTACGAGCAGTACTTC	CSARDAGAVYEQYF
TRBJ1-5	TRBV4-3	many	-	TGCGCCAGCAGCCAAGATTTCGTCCCAGGTATTAATCAGCCCCAGCATTTT	CASSQDFVPGINQPQHF
TRBJ2-2	TRBV27	few	-	TGTGCCAGCAGCCAGGGACTCCACCAATGGGCCGGGGAGCTGTTTTTT	CASSQGLHQWAGELFF
TRBJ2-7	TRBV2	-	-	TGTGCCAGCAGTCCCGGACTCGTCTCCTACGAGCAGTACTTC	CASSPGLVSYEQYF
TRBJ1-6	TRBV5-4	-	-	TGTGCCAGCAGCTTGACAGGTTTTAATTCACCCCTCCACTTT	CASSLTGFNSPLHF
TRBJ2-4	TRBV21-1	few	-	TGTGCCAGCAGCAAGGGACCGATAGCCAAAAACATTCAGTACTTC	CASSKGPIAKNIQYF
TRBJ2-7	TRBV3-1	-	TRBD1	TGTGCCAGCAGCCAAGATCTGTGGCAGGGGGCGACCTACGAGCAGTACTTC	CASSQDLWQGATYEQYF
TRBJ2-1	TRBV7-8	-	-	TGTGCCAGCAGCTCCTTCAGGGAAAATGAGCAGTTCTTC	CASSSFRENEQFF
TRBJ2-1	TRBV7-6	many	-	TGTGCCAGCAGCTTAGAAGGTAGTTCAGGTTACAATGAGCAGTTCTTC	CASSLEGSSGYNEQFF
TRBJ2-3	TRBV5-1	-	-	TGCGCCAGCAGCTTGTTTGGCGGGACTAGCACAGATACGCAGTATTTT	CASSLFGGTSTDTQYF
TRBJ2-5	TRBV12-3/TRBV12-4	-	-	TGTGCCAGCAGTACTTTATCGTCTCGGCAAGAGACCCGGTACTTC	CASSTLSSRQETRYF
TRBJ1-1	TRBV6-2/TRBV6-3	many	-	TGTGCCAGCAGTTACGTCGGCACTGAAGCTTTCTTT	CASSYVGTEAFF
TRBJ2-7	TRBV19	few	TRBD1	TGTGCCAGTAGAACTGGACAGGGGGCGGACGAGCAGTACTTC	CASRTGQGADEQYF
TRBJ1-5	TRBV6-2/TRBV6-3	-	-	TGTGTCAGCAGTTGGAGAACGGGGCATCCCATGGGTAGCAATCAGCCCCAGCATTTT	CVSSWRTGHPMGSNQPQHF
TRBJ2-7	TRBV28	-	-	TGTGCCAGCAGTTTCGCGGACAGTTCCTACGAGCAGTACTTC	CASSFADSSYEQYF
TRBJ1-6	TRBV5-1	-	-	TGCGCCAGCAGCATGACGCCCTACGGGGGTAATTCACCCCTCCACTTT	CASSMTPYGGNSPLHF
TRBJ2-7	TRBV20-1	-	-	TGCAGTGCTAGAGATGGGTGGCGCGGACAGATCTACGAGCAGTACTTC	CSARDGWRGQIYEQYF
TRBJ1-1	TRBV29-1	few	TRBD1	TGCAGCGCCGACAGGGTTGGCACTGAAGCTTTCTTT	CSADRVGTEAFF
TRBJ1-5	TRBV20-1	many	-	TGCAGTGCTAGTAACCAGGGCCCTTATAGCAATCAGCCCCAGCATTTT	CSASNQGPYSNQPQHF
TRBJ1-1	TRBV18	many	-	TGTGCCAGCTCACCACCGGCGAACACTGAAGCTTTCTTT	CASSPPANTEAFF
TRBJ1-3	TRBV10-3	many	-	TGTGCCATCAGCGGACAGAGCTCTGGAAACACCATATATTTT	CAISGQSSGNTIYF
TRBJ2-3	TRBV10-3	-	TRBD2	TGTGCCATCAGTGAACTAGCGGGAGGAGGAGATACGCAGTATTTT	CAISELAGGGDTQYF
TRBJ1-1	TRBV3-1	-	-	TGTGCCAGCAGCCCCCGGGAACAGGGCTTCGGGAACACTGAAGCTTTCTTT	CASSPREQGFGNTEAFF
TRBJ2-7	TRBV7-2	many	-	TGTGCCAGCAGCGTCTCCTACGAGCAGTACTTC	CASSVSYEQYF
TRBJ2-7	TRBV20-1	few	-	TGCAGTGCTAGAGGGACAGATCTAAACTACGAGCAGTACTTC	CSARGTDLNYEQYF
TRBJ1-4	TRBV6-1	-	TRBD1	TGTGCCATAAACTTAAGGACAGGGTCTGAAAAACTGTTTTTT	CAINLRTGSEKLFF
TRBJ1-5	TRBV3-1	-	-	TGTGCCAGCAGCCAAGCCCCCGGGTCAAATCAGCCCCAGCATTTT	CASSQAPGSNQPQHF
TRBJ2-1	TRBV7-6	many	TRBD2	TGTGCCAGCAGCTTAGCGGGAGCGGGGGGGGCCTACAATGAGCAGTTCTTC	CASSLAGAGGAYNEQFF
TRBJ1-4	TRBV9	-	TRBD1	TGTGCCAGCGGGACAGGGGCTGGAAATGAAAAACTGTTTTTT	CASGTGAGNEKLFF
TRBJ2-3	TRBV6-2/TRBV6-3	few	TRBD2	TGTGCCAGCAGAACCGGGACTAGCCCAGATACGCAGTATTTT	CASRTGTSPDTQYF
TRBJ2-3	TRBV5-6	few	TRBD2	TGTGCCAGCAGATCGCTAGCGGGAAGGGGAGATACGCAGTATTTT	CASRSLAGRGDTQYF
TRBJ1-2	TRBV12-3/TRBV12-4	-	-	TGTGCCAGCAGTTTAGTCGACAGTCGCTACACCTTC	CASSLVDSRYTF
TRBJ2-5	TRBV29-1	-	-	TGCAGCGTCGAGTTTTTCGTCCAGGAGACCCAGTACTTC	CSVEFFVQETQYF
TRBJ2-3	TRBV20-1	many	-	TGCAGTGCTCCTCCGAGCGTCTCCACAGATACGCAGTATTTT	CSAPPSVSTDTQYF
TRBJ1-1	TRBV12-3/TRBV12-4	many	-	TGTGCCAGCAGTAACTCCCGGAGGGGCGCGTCTGAAGCTTTCTTT	CASSNSRRGASEAFF
TRBJ2-7	TRBV4-1	-	-	TGCGCCAGCAGCCAAGACCGGGGCCCCTACGAGCAGTACTTC	CASSQDRGPYEQYF
TRBJ2-1	TRBV5-1	many	-	TGCGCCAGCAGCTTGGACCCCTCCTACAATGAGCAGTTCTTC	CASSLDPSYNEQFF
TRBJ1-1	TRBV20-1	few	-	TGCAGTGCTACGCCCGGACAGTCCGGGAACACTGAAGCTTTCTTT	CSATPGQSGNTEAFF
TRBJ1-1	TRBV7-9	many	-	TGTGCCAGCAGGTCAGCAGAGAACACTGAAGCTTTCTTT	CASRSAENTEAFF
TRBJ2-2	TRBV15	many	-	TGTGCCACCAGCAGAGATGGGGGCGAAGCCCAATCGAACACCGGGGAGCTGTTTTTT	CATSRDGGEAQSNTGELFF
TRBJ1-2	TRBV12-3/TRBV12-4	-	-	TGTGCCAGCAGTCAACGGGGGGGAGAGCGTGGCTACACCTTC	CASSQRGGERGYTF
TRBJ2-3	TRBV11-3	many	-	TGTGCCAGCAGCACCTCGACGGTTTCGGGCGGTAAAACAGATACGCAGTATTTT	CASSTSTVSGGKTDTQYF